The rows below give T cell receptor beta chains drawn from one sample of a study of blood T cells in healthy people across ages. MiXCR, applied by TCRdb to the 5' RACE reads, yields one record per CDR3 protein. This table holds hundreds of thousands of distinct CDR3 sequences, 30% to 45% found once. Sequencing was carried out using blood. These receptors all stem from a man aged 18 to 29 in good health. Each CDR3 is given with its conserved first and last residue. D genes are given only for firm matches. Clone size is stated in some rows and not others, as once, few, many or a class when expanded.

.,.,TRBV11-2,TRBJ2-3,CASSLDPHQDTQYF,TGTGCCAGCAGCTTAGACCCGCACCAAGATACGCAGTATTTT
.,many,TRBV7-2,TRBJ1-6,CASSDHNSPLHF,TGTGCCAGCAGTGATCATAATTCACCCCTCCACTTT
TRBD2,.,TRBV5-6,TRBJ2-5,CASSCLTSVGETQYF,TGTGCCAGCAGCTGCCTTACTAGCGTCGGAGAGACCCAGTACTTC
.,.,TRBV6-2/TRBV6-3,TRBJ2-3,CASSYLVGAGESTDTQYF,TGTGCCAGCAGTTACTTAGTCGGAGCAGGGGAGTCCACAGATACGCAGTATTTT
TRBD1,few,TRBV7-9,TRBJ1-2,CASSFDRANYGYTF,TGTGCCAGCAGCTTCGACAGGGCTAACTATGGCTACACCTTC
.,.,TRBV25-1,TRBJ1-2,CASSEGGRGGYTF,TGTGCCAGCAGTGAAGGGGGCCGAGGGGGCTACACCTTC
.,.,TRBV12-3/TRBV12-4,TRBJ2-7,CASSHQGYEQYF,TGTGCCAGCAGCCACCAGGGCTACGAGCAGTACTTC
TRBD2,few,TRBV11-2,TRBJ2-1,CASSLNSGGAYNEQFF,TGTGCCAGCAGTCTCAATAGCGGGGGGGCCTACAATGAGCAGTTCTTC
TRBD2,.,TRBV5-1,TRBJ2-5,CASSFSSGARAGNEQYF,TGCGCCAGCAGCTTTAGTAGCGGGGCCAGGGCGGGAAATGAGCAGTACTTC
.,.,TRBV18,TRBJ2-7,CASSHAMVADEQYF,TGTGCCAGCTCACATGCCATGGTCGCGGACGAGCAGTACTTC
.,many,TRBV5-1,TRBJ1-4,CASSLQGRGEKLFF,TGCGCCAGCAGCTTGCAGGGCCGGGGGGAAAAACTGTTTTTT
.,.,TRBV6-6,TRBJ2-4,CASSYRGSKNIQYF,TGTGCCAGCAGTTACAGGGGGTCCAAAAACATTCAGTACTTC
.,few,TRBV9,TRBJ1-2,CASSVLDSPNYGYTF,TGTGCCAGCAGCGTCCTGGACAGCCCGAACTATGGCTACACCTTC
.,few,TRBV5-1,TRBJ2-7,CASSLGGPGDEQYF,TGCGCCAGCAGCTTGGGGGGTCCCGGGGACGAGCAGTACTTC
TRBD2,many,TRBV7-3,TRBJ2-3,CASSPGTSSTDTQYF,TGTGCCAGCAGTCCCGGGACTAGCTCTACAGATACGCAGTATTTT
TRBD1,few,TRBV6-5,TRBJ1-2,CASSSSRQGGYGYTF,TGTGCCAGCAGTTCGTCTCGACAGGGCGGCTATGGCTACACCTTC
TRBD2,.,TRBV6-2/TRBV6-3,TRBJ2-5,CASSYNTEGTSVHLQETQYF,TGTGCCAGCAGTTACAACACCGAAGGGACTAGCGTTCATCTCCAAGAGACCCAGTACTTC
TRBD2,few,TRBV4-2,TRBJ2-1,CASSQPVRGRDGEQFF,TGTGCCAGCAGCCAGCCAGTGCGGGGGAGGGACGGTGAGCAGTTCTTC
TRBD1,many,TRBV7-6,TRBJ2-5,CASSLDRRIIETQYF,TGTGCCAGCAGTTTGGACAGGAGGATTATCGAGACCCAGTACTTC
.,.,TRBV6-5,TRBJ2-2,CASSYATDGTGELFF,TGTGCCAGCAGTTATGCGACGGACGGCACCGGGGAGCTGTTTTTT
TRBD1,.,TRBV7-2,TRBJ2-7,CASSSSGQGEQYF,TGTGCCAGCAGCAGCTCCGGACAGGGCGAGCAGTACTTC
TRBD2,.,TRBV5-1,TRBJ2-3,CASSRTSGGSETDTQYF,TGCGCCAGCAGCCGGACTAGCGGGGGGTCTGAAACAGATACGCAGTATTTT
.,many,TRBV12-3/TRBV12-4,TRBJ1-6,CASSLYGDANSPLHF,TGTGCCAGCAGCCTATACGGAGACGCTAATTCACCCCTCCACTTT
TRBD2,.,TRBV18,TRBJ2-4,CASSPDPTREQYF,TGTGCCAGCTCACCTGACCCAACGCGGGAGCAGTACTTC
.,many,TRBV20-1,TRBJ1-6,CSAQPPGANSPLHF,TGCAGTGCCCAACCCCCAGGGGCTAATTCACCCCTCCACTTT
.,many,TRBV12-3/TRBV12-4,TRBJ2-3,CASSLKGGYTQYF,TGTGCCAGCAGTTTAAAAGGGGGATATACGCAGTATTTT
TRBD1,.,TRBV6-6,TRBJ2-4,CASSPLQGAAKNIQYF,TGTGCCAGCAGCCCCCTACAGGGGGCGGCCAAAAACATTCAGTACTTC